The rows below give T cell receptor beta chains drawn from one sample of a study of blood T cell repertoires in COVID-19. The protocol was immunoSEQ multiplex PCR, while the TCRdb copy is restricted to in-frame clones and leaves out a portion. Found here are under 110,000 clones, about 64% of them singletons; the top ten hold roughly 0.9%. Sequenced sample: peripheral blood. The origin of the receptors is a human donor with acute or convalescent COVID-19. The donor label of this sample is uncertain. The conserved cysteine and the conserved F or W are not part of the CDR3 here. Fields, in order: CDR3 protein, J gene, V gene.

CDR3aa: ASSPTGSWSYGYT; j_gene: TRBJ1-2; v_gene: TRBV5-6
CDR3aa: ASSSPLGAGETQY; j_gene: TRBJ2-5; v_gene: TRBV5-6
CDR3aa: ASSQGTPNSPLH; j_gene: TRBJ1-6; v_gene: TRBV3-1/TRBV3-2
CDR3aa: ASTPGGPDTQY; j_gene: TRBJ2-3; v_gene: TRBV5-1
CDR3aa: ASSPRHPPDTQY; j_gene: TRBJ2-3; v_gene: TRBV18
CDR3aa: ASSRGSYSQETQY; j_gene: TRBJ2-5; v_gene: TRBV7-9
CDR3aa: ASTTQGKGYEQY; j_gene: TRBJ2-7; v_gene: TRBV2
CDR3aa: ASSIGTANQETQY; j_gene: TRBJ2-5; v_gene: TRBV9
CDR3aa: ASSEWAQETQY; j_gene: TRBJ2-5; v_gene: TRBV6-1
CDR3aa: ASSLESGGADYNEQF; j_gene: TRBJ2-1; v_gene: TRBV7-6
CDR3aa: ASSGGSTTNTEAF; j_gene: TRBJ1-1; v_gene: TRBV25-1